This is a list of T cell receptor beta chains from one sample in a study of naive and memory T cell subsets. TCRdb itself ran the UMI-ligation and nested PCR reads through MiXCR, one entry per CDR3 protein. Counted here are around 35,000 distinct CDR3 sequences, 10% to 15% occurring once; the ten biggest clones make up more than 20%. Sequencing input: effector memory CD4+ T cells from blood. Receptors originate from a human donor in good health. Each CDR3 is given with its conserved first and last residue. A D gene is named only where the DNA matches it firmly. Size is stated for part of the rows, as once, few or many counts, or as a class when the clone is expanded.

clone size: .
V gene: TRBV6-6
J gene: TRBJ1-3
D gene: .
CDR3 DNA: TGTGCCAGCAGTTCAGGATTGAGGAAGGGGCCTGGAAACACCATATATTTT
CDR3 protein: CASSSGLRKGPGNTIYF

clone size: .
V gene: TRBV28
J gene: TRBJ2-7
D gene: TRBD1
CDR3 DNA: TGTGCCAGTTTGGCCGGACAGGGGGACGAGCAGTACTTC
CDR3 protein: CASLAGQGDEQYF

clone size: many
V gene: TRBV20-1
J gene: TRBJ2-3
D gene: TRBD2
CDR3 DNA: TGCAGTGCTAAGCGGGAGCAAGGGAGCACAGATACGCAGTATTTT
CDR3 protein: CSAKREQGSTDTQYF

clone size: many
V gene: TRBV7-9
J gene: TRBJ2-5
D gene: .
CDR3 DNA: TGTGCCAGCAGTCCTGGCACAGGACAAGAGACCCAGTACTTC
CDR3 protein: CASSPGTGQETQYF

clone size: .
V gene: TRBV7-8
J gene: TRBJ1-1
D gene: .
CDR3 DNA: TGTGCCAGCAGCTTATCCGTCACCAACATGAGGGGCACTGAAGCTTTCTTT
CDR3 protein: CASSLSVTNMRGTEAFF

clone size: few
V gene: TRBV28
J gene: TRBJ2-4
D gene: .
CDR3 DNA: TGTGCCAGCAGTTTACTTAGTCGAGGGTTAGTCAAAAACATTCAGTACTTC
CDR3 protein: CASSLLSRGLVKNIQYF

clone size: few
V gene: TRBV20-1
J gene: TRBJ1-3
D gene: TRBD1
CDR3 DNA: TGCAGTGTCTCGAATGACAGGGGGCCGGGAAACACCATATATTTT
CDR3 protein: CSVSNDRGPGNTIYF

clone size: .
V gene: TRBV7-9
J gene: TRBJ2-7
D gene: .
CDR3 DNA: TGTGCCAGCAGCTTAGTAGGGGGGGTTAACTCCTACGAGCAGTACTTC
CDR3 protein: CASSLVGGVNSYEQYF

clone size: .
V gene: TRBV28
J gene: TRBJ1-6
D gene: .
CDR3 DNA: TGTGCCAGCAGAAAACAAAATTCACCCCTCCACTTT
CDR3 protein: CASRKQNSPLHF

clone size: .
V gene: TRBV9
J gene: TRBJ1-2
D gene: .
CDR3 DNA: TGTGCCAGCAGCGCCCCAGGACAGATTAATGGCTACACCTTC
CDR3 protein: CASSAPGQINGYTF

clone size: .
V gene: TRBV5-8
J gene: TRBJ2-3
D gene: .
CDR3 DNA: TGTGCCAGCAGCTCCCCTACGGGTACGCAGTATTTT
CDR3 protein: CASSSPTGTQYF

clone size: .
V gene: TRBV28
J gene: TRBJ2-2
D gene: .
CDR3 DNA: TGTGCCAGCAGGGCAGGGGCCGCGAACACCGGGGAGCTGTTTTTT
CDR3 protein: CASRAGAANTGELFF

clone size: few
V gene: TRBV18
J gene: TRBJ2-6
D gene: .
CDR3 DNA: TGTGCCAGCTCACCGGGGCAGGAAAGTGGGGCCAACGTCCTGACTTTC
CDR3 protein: CASSPGQESGANVLTF

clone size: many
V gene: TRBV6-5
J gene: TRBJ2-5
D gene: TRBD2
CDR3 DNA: TGTGCCAGCAGCGGCGGGACTAGCGGGAGAGTTGAGGGAGAGACCCAGTACTTC
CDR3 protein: CASSGGTSGRVEGETQYF

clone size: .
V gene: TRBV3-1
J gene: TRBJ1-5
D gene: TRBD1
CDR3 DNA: TGTGCCAGCAGCGACAGGGGGCTAAATCAGCCCCAGCATTTT
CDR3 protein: CASSDRGLNQPQHF

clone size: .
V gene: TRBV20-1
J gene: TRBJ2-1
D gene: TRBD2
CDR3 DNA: TGCAGTGCTTCCCAGACTAGCGGGAATGTGGATGAGCAGTTCTTC
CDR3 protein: CSASQTSGNVDEQFF

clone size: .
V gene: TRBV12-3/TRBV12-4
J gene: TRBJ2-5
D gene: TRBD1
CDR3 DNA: TGTGCCAGCAGTTCCTTGGGGACAGGCCTGAGAGAGACCCAGTACTTC
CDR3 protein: CASSSLGTGLRETQYF

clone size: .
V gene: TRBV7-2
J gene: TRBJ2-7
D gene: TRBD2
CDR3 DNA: TGTGCCAGCAGCCGCGCTAGGACTAGCGGGATCTACGAGCAGTACTTC
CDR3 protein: CASSRARTSGIYEQYF

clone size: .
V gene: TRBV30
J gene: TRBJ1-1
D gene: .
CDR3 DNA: TGTGCCCGCCACGGTAAGATGAACACTGAAGCTTTCTTT
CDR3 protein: CARHGKMNTEAFF

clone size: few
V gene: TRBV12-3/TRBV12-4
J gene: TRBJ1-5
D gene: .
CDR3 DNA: TGTGCCAGCAGTTTTAACAAAGGGCAGCCCCAGCATTTT
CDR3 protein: CASSFNKGQPQHF

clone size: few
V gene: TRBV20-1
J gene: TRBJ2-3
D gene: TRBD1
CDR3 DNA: TGCAGTGCAAATCCCGGGACAGGTGGAGATACGCAGTATTTT
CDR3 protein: CSANPGTGGDTQYF

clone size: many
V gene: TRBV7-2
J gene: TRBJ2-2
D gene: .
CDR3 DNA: TGTGCCAGCAGCTTATGGGGGGACGGGGAGCTGTTTTTT
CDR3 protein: CASSLWGDGELFF

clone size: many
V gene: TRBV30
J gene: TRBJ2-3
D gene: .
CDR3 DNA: TGTGCCTGGAAGGCGGCAGATACGCAGTATTTT
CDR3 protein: CAWKAADTQYF

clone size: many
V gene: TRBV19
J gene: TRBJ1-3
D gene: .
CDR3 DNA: TGTGCCAGCAGAGGAACGGGAAACACCATATATTTT
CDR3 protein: CASRGTGNTIYF

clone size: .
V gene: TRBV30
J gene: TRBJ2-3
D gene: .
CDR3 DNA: TGTGCCATAGACAGCCGAAGCACAGATACGCAGTATTTT
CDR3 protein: CAIDSRSTDTQYF

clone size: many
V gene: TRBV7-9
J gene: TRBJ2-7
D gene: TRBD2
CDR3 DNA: TGTGCCAGCAGCTTAGGACCCCCGGGACTAGCGAGGCACTACGAGCAGTACTTC
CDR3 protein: CASSLGPPGLARHYEQYF

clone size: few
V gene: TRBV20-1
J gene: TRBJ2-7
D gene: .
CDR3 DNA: TGCAGTGCTCAGGGAGACGGACAGAGCCTCCGCGAGCAGTACTTC
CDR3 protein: CSAQGDGQSLREQYF

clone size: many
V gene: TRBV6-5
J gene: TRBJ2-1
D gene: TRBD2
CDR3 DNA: TGTGCCAGCACCCGGGCTAGCGGGCCGAGCTCCTACAATGAGCAGTTCTTC
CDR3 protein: CASTRASGPSSYNEQFF

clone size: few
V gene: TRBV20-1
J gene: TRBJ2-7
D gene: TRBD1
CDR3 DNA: TGCAGTGCTAGGTACGCCGGGACAGGGTATCGGGAGCAGTACTTC
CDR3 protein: CSARYAGTGYREQYF

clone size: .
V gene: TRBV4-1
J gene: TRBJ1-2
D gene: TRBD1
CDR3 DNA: TGCGCCAGCAGCCAAACGACTCGACAGGGGATCAACTATGGCTACACCTTC
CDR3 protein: CASSQTTRQGINYGYTF

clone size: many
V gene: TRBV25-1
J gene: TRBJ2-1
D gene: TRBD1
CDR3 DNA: TGTGCCAGCAGTGACAGAGACAGGGTCGGAAATGAGCAGTTCTTC
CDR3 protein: CASSDRDRVGNEQFF

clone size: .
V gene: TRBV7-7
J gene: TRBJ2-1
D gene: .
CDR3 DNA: TGTGCCAGCAGCTTATCCGGGGTGGACAATGAGCAGTTCTTC
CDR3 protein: CASSLSGVDNEQFF

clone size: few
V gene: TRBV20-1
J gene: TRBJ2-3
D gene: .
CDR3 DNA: TGCAGTGCTAATATAGCGGAAATAGTCACAGATACGCAGTATTTT
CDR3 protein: CSANIAEIVTDTQYF

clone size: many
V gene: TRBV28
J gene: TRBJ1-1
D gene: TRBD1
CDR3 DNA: TGTGCCAGCAGTCTCGGGGACAGGAGAAACACTGAAGCTTTCTTT
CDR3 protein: CASSLGDRRNTEAFF

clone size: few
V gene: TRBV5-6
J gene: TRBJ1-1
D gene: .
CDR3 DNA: TGTGCCAGCAGCTTGGGGGAGGACACTGAAGCTTTCTTT
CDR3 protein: CASSLGEDTEAFF

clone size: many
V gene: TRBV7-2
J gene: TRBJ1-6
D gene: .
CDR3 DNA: TGTGCCAGCAGCCCGTGGGCAGGCAACTATAATTCACCCCTCCACTTT
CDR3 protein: CASSPWAGNYNSPLHF

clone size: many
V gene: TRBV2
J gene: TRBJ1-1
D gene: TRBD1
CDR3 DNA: TGTGCCAGCAAGGTTCAGGGGGCTACGAACACTGAAGCTTTCTTT
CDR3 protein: CASKVQGATNTEAFF

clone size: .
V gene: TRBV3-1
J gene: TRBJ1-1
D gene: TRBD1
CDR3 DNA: TGTGCCAGCAGCCAACAGGGGGGGAACACTGAAGCTTTCTTT
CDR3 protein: CASSQQGGNTEAFF

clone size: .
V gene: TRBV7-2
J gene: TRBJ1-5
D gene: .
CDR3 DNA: TGTGCCAGCAGCTCCGGGGGCGGAAGCAATCAGCCCCAGCATTTT
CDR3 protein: CASSSGGGSNQPQHF